In this sample, the clone carrying this T cell receptor beta chain turned up a few times. The record originates from a study of blood T cell repertoires in COVID-19. Trimming stripped 3 bases from V and 1 base from J, with 7 bases between. CDR1 and CDR2 from the germline V gene are SGHNT and YYREEE (reference sequence). The CDR3 runs 13 residues. In the source study's methods: For nucleated cells, counts were estimated from reference gene primer amplification. Here immunoSEQ multiplex PCR was the method, and the copy in TCRdb shows in-frame clones only, minus some. V and J calls and clone size are given by that table; D and trimming were obtained from the DNA. This table holds about 360,000 clones, roughly 86% found once.

The chain combines TRBV5-4 with TRBJ1-1; the D is unclear. This receptor was obtained from a human donor with acute or convalescent COVID-19. The donor label of this sample is uncertain. Sample: peripheral blood. Here the CDR3 reads CASSSPRNTEAFF. CDR3 sequence (DNA): TGTGCCAGCAGCTCCCCCAGGAACACTGAAGCTTTCTTT.